The rows below give T cell receptor beta chains drawn from one sample of a study of T cell responses to AZD1222 COVID-19 vaccine. Profiled with immunoSEQ multiplex PCR; TCRdb holds only in-frame clones, not every one. The table lists about 110,000 clones, 90% of them singletons. Here the sequenced sample was peripheral blood, taken on day 0 of AZD1222 vaccination. These receptors came from an adult in good health. Both conserved end residues are part of each CDR3. D genes are given only for firm matches. Part of the rows lack a size; the others show once, few, many or a class for expanded clones.

TRBJ2-1,NA,NA,TRBV25-1,CASSETGSFRNEQFF,TGTGCCAGCAGTGAAACGGGTAGTTTCCGCAATGAGCAGTTCTTC
TRBJ1-1,NA,NA,TRBV7-2,CASSSSRFYTEAFF,TGTGCCAGCAGCTCATCCCGGTTCTACACTGAAGCTTTCTTT
TRBJ2-7,NA,NA,TRBV7-2,CASSQGGRSWQYF,TGTGCCAGCAGCCAGGGGGGGCGATCGTGGCAGTACTTC
TRBJ1-6,NA,NA,TRBV5-4,CASSLTQGGGSYNSPLHF,TGTGCCAGCAGCTTGACCCAGGGCGGCGGATCCTATAATTCACCCCTCCACTTT
TRBJ2-7,NA,once,TRBV6-2/TRBV6-3,CASSYSLREMTYEQYF,TGTGCCAGCAGTTACTCTCTCCGGGAGATGACCTACGAGCAGTACTTC
TRBJ1-3,NA,many,TRBV7-9,CASSFRKSTRSSGNTIYF,TGTGCCAGCAGCTTTCGGAAAAGCACCCGGTCCTCTGGAAACACCATATATTTT
TRBJ2-3,NA,once,TRBV19,CASSIAADTQYF,TGTGCCAGTAGTATAGCGGCAGATACGCAGTATTTT
TRBJ1-1,TRBD1,NA,TRBV3-1/TRBV3-2,CASSQRQGTTEAFF,TGTGCCAGCAGCCAGCGACAGGGGACCACTGAAGCTTTCTTT
TRBJ1-1,TRBD1,once,TRBV6-1,CASSDKKTGVEAFF,TGTGCCAGCAGTGACAAGAAGACAGGGGTTGAAGCTTTCTTT
TRBJ2-1,TRBD2,NA,TRBV28,CASSSGLATKQFF,TGTGCCAGCAGTTCGGGACTAGCAACCAAGCAGTTCTTC
TRBJ2-7,TRBD2,NA,TRBV7-9,CASSFLGLAGYEQYF,TGTGCCAGCAGTTTCCTCGGACTAGCGGGCTACGAGCAGTACTTC
TRBJ2-1,TRBD2,NA,TRBV5-5,CASSLGTSRSYEQFF,TGTGCCAGCAGCCTCGGGACTAGCAGGAGCTATGAGCAGTTCTTC
TRBJ2-6,NA,NA,TRBV6-2/TRBV6-3,CASSSDREGGWKTSGANVLTF,TGTGCCAGCAGCTCGGACAGGGAGGGGGGCTGGAAAACCTCTGGGGCCAACGTCCTGACTTTC
TRBJ2-7,TRBD2,NA,TRBV30,CAWSVHQAGGGEQYF,TGTGCCTGGAGTGTACATCAAGCGGGAGGTGGGGAGCAGTACTTC
TRBJ2-1,TRBD1,NA,TRBV6-5,CASSQGQGWIDEQFF,TGTGCCAGCAGCCAGGGACAGGGGTGGATCGATGAGCAGTTCTTC
TRBJ2-2,NA,NA,TRBV2,CATGVGAGELFF,TGTGCTACGGGCGTAGGGGCCGGGGAGCTGTTTTTT
TRBJ1-6,NA,NA,TRBV5-1,CASSLVAENNSPLHF,TGCGCCAGCAGCTTGGTGGCAGAGAATAATTCACCCCTCCACTTT